A selection of T cell receptor beta chains follows, all from one sample in a study of tumor and adjacent non-tumor tissue in lung cancer. MiXCR, run by TCRdb on the multiplex PCR reads, gives a single entry per CDR3 protein. Among fewer than 120,000 distinct CDR3 sequences listed, approximately 84% were seen once. What was sequenced was lung tumor tissue. These receptors came from an older man with non-small cell lung cancer. CDR3s include the opening cysteine and the closing phenylalanine or tryptophan. The D gene is left open where the match is weak. Where a row states a size, it is once, few, many or the class of an expanded clone; other rows omit it.

j_call d_call v_call clone_size cdr3_nt cdr3_aa
TRBJ2-2 TRBD2 TRBV10-2 . TGCGCCATCAGTGTTTCGGGACTAGGTCGGTCCACCGGGGAGCTGTTTTTT CAISVSGLGRSTGELFF
TRBJ1-1 . TRBV12-3/TRBV12-4 many TGTGCCAGCAGTTTTCAGGCAGGGGACACTGAAGCTTTCTTT CASSFQAGDTEAFF
TRBJ2-2 TRBD1 TRBV11-3 . TGTGCCAACAACCCGCGACAGGGCAATACCGGGGAGCTGTTTTTT CANNPRQGNTGELFF
TRBJ2-7 . TRBV20-1 . TGCAGTACTGGCGTGGGTCAAAATCCGCAGGTGGAACTACTCGAGCAGTACTTC CSTGVGQNPQVELLEQYF
TRBJ2-5 . TRBV4-1 . TGTGCCAGTAGCCAACAGTGGGAGCAAGAGGCCCAGTACTTC CASSQQWEQEAQYF
TRBJ2-3 TRBD1 TRBV5-4 . TGTGCCAGCAACTCTACAGGGGTCCTCACAGATACGCAGTATTTT CASNSTGVLTDTQYF
TRBJ1-4 . TRBV11-2 once TGTGCCAGCCGTTCTAGAAGGGACACTAATGAAAAACTGTTTTTT CASRSRRDTNEKLFF
TRBJ2-1 . TRBV11-2 . TGTGCCAGCAGCTTAGAACGTCTGAGGCAGACTTCCAACAATGAACAGTTCTTC CASSLERLRQTSNNEQFF
TRBJ1-1 . TRBV12-3/TRBV12-4 . TGTGCCAGCAGTCTTCGGGACACACAGAAGGGTTTCTTT CASSLRDTQKGFF
TRBJ2-2 . TRBV29-1 . TGCAGCGTTGAAACGAATGGGTTCACCGGGGAGCTGTTTTTT CSVETNGFTGELFF
TRBJ1-2 . TRBV6-5 . TGTGTCAGCAGTTATACGGGGCAATTGGGCTACACCTTC CVSSYTGQLGYTF
TRBJ1-2 . TRBV5-6 many TGTGCCAGCAGCTTGGCCGGAGCGAACTATGGCTACACCTTC CASSLAGANYGYTF
TRBJ2-3 . TRBV11-2 . TGTGCTAGCAGTACCCACATGGGGGGTTCCACAGATACGCAGTATTTT CASSTHMGGSTDTQYF
TRBJ2-1 . TRBV28 . TGTGCCAGCTGTTTAGGGTCAGAATCCTACAATGAGCAGTTCTTC CASCLGSESYNEQFF
TRBJ1-5 . TRBV2 . TGTGCCAGCAGTGAAGCCAGGACAGTCAATCATCCCCAGCATTTT CASSEARTVNHPQHF
TRBJ2-7 . TRBV7-9 few TGCGCCAGCAGCTCCGATTTCGTCGAGCAGTACTTC CASSSDFVEQYF
TRBJ1-1 TRBD1 TRBV6-5 . TGTGCCAGAAGTACAACAACAGGGGACCGCCAAGGTGGCACTGAAGCTTTCTTT CARSTTTGDRQGGTEAFF
TRBJ2-4 . TRBV20-1 . TGCAATGCTCCGACGGACAGCAACATCCGGAGCATTCAGTACTTC CNAPTDSNIRSIQYF
TRBJ2-2 TRBD2 TRBV6-2/TRBV6-3 . TGCGCCAGCACCCCCATGACTAGCGGAGGGCTTCGGGAGCTGTTTTTT CASTPMTSGGLRELFF
TRBJ2-2 . TRBV29-1 . TGCAGCATTGGGGGGAACACCGGGGAGTTGTTTTTT CSIGGNTGELFF
TRBJ1-1 . TRBV6-1 . TGTGCCAGCATAAGGAACGAGAACACTGAAGCTCTCTTT CASIRNENTEALF
TRBJ1-1 TRBD1 TRBV2 . TGTGCCAGCCGGGACAGGGGCCATGAAGCTTTCTTT CASRDRGHEAFF
TRBJ1-4 . TRBV20-1 . TGCAGTGTTAAGGATCAGGAGTGGACTAATGAAAAACTGTTTTTT CSVKDQEWTNEKLFF
TRBJ1-5 . TRBV6-2/TRBV6-3 . TGTGCTAGCACTTCGGACAGACCTTACAATCAGCCCCAGCATTTT CASTSDRPYNQPQHF
TRBJ2-4 TRBD1 TRBV5-6 once TGTGCCAGTAGCGCTACCGGGACAGGGGTTATTGGAAAGATTCAGTACTTC CASSATGTGVIGKIQYF
TRBJ1-2 . TRBV20-1 . TGCAGTGCTAGTGCCGGGACTGGTTATGGCTACACGTTC CSASAGTGYGYTF
TRBJ1-5 . TRBV6-6 . TGTGGCAACAGTTACTTCGAGTGGGGACAAAATAGCAATCAGCCCCAGCATTTT CGNSYFEWGQNSNQPQHF
TRBJ1-1 . TRBV12-3/TRBV12-4 once TGTGTCAGCAGTTACTCCGGGACGGGGAACACTGTAGCTTTCTTC CVSSYSGTGNTVAFF
TRBJ1-2 . TRBV7-9 . TGTACCAACAGCTTAGAGGCGGTCGGATTTTTTGGCTACACCTTC CTNSLEAVGFFGYTF
TRBJ2-1 . TRBV10-1 . TGCGCCAGCCCAAGGACGAGCTCCTACAATGAGCAGTTCTTC CASPRTSSYNEQFF
TRBJ2-7 TRBD1 TRBV14 . TGTGCCGGCAGCCCCTGGACAGGGACGATTTACGAGCAGTACTTC CAGSPWTGTIYEQYF
TRBJ2-1 TRBD2 TRBV11-3 . TGTGCCAGAAGCCTCCTAAGGACCAGCGGGGGCTACAATGAGCAGTTCTTC CARSLLRTSGGYNEQFF
TRBJ2-1 TRBD2 TRBV20-1 once TGCAGTGCTAGAGGACTAGCGGGGGGCTTGGGTAATGAGCAGTTCTTC CSARGLAGGLGNEQFF
TRBJ1-2 . TRBV20-1 many TGCAGTGCTAGTAAGGGGCAGAACTATGGCTACACCTTC CSASKGQNYGYTF
TRBJ1-4 TRBD1 TRBV11-2 . TGTGCCAGCAGTTCTAGAGGGGGCACTAATGAAAAACTGTTATTT CASSSRGGTNEKLLF
TRBJ1-6 . TRBV28 . TGTGCTAGCAGTCCCTCCTGGCAGTTTTATCATAACTTCGATAATCCACCCCTCCACTTT CASSPSWQFYHNFDNPPLHF
TRBJ1-6 . TRBV14 . TGTGCCAGCAGCCAAGAAGCCCCTGACGATTCACCCCTCCTCTTT CASSQEAPDDSPLLF
TRBJ2-1 . TRBV4-3 . TGCGCCAGCAGCCAAGAGCCAGAGGGAGCTGAATACAGTGAGCAGTTCTTC CASSQEPEGAEYSEQFF
TRBJ2-5 . TRBV29-1 . TGCGACGCCAAGCCCTACCTCGAGACAGGTCAAGAGACCCAATACTTC CDAKPYLETGQETQYF
TRBJ1-1 . TRBV2 . TGTGCCAGCAGTGAGGGCAGGGATTTCACTGAAGCTTTCTTT CASSEGRDFTEAFF
TRBJ2-3 . TRBV29-1 once TGCAACGTTCATCTGCGGCGTCTCGGGAGCACAGATACGCAGTATTTT CNVHLRRLGSTDTQYF
TRBJ2-5 TRBD2 TRBV6-1 . TGTCCTAGCAGTGTTCAAGCGGGAGGGCCCAAAGAGACCCAGTACTTC CPSSVQAGGPKETQYF
TRBJ1-1 TRBD1 TRBV11-2 once TGTGCCAGCACCCACCGGGACAGGAGTACCGAAACTTTCTTT CASTHRDRSTETFF
TRBJ1-1 TRBD1 TRBV5-5 . TGTGCCAGTACGGGACAGGTCTGGGACACTGAAGCTTTCTTT CASTGQVWDTEAFF
TRBJ2-2 . TRBV10-1 . TGCGCCAGCAGTGACGGCAGTGGGACGATAAACACCAGGGAACTGTTTTTT CASSDGSGTINTRELFF
TRBJ1-1 TRBD1 TRBV6-5 . TGTTCCAGCAGGACCGGGACAGGGTTGGTCACTGAAATTTTCTTT CSSRTGTGLVTEIFF
TRBJ2-7 . TRBV29-1 . TGCAGCGATAGGAGTAACGGGATGGTTTTTTTC CSDRSNGMVFF
TRBJ1-5 TRBD1 TRBV24-1 once TGTGCCGCCAGTGACGGACAGGTAAAGCCCCACGAAGGGCAGCCCCAGCATTTT CAASDGQVKPHEGQPQHF
TRBJ2-1 . TRBV5-6 . TGTGCCAGCAGTCGGCAGGGGACCGATGAGCAGTTCTTC CASSRQGTDEQFF
TRBJ2-1 . TRBV6-2/TRBV6-3 . TGTGCCAGCAGTCACCCCGGACTAATTAATGAGCAGTTCTTC CASSHPGLINEQFF
TRBJ1-1 . TRBV11-3 . TGTGCCAGCAGCTTAAAGATAGTGTGGATGAGCACTGGAGCTTTCTTT CASSLKIVWMSTGAFF
TRBJ1-1 . TRBV29-1 few TGCAGCGTTGCTGCGGAGAGGCCTGAAGCCTTCTTT CSVAAERPEAFF
TRBJ2-1 TRBD2 TRBV11-1 once TGTGCCAGCAGCTCCACCTTTAACGGGAGGTCCGTCAATGGGCAGTTTTTC CASSSTFNGRSVNGQFF
TRBJ2-1 . TRBV10-1 . TGCGCCAGCAGTCTCGGACGTTTGTACAATAAGCAGTTCTTC CASSLGRLYNKQFF